This is a list of T cell receptor beta chains from one sample in a study of cytomegalovirus exposure and HLA in healthy donors. The method was immunoSEQ multiplex PCR; TCRdb's version includes in-frame clones alone and lacks a portion of them. Of more than 95,000 clones detected, 83% appear once; the ten largest clones hold 3.6%. The sequenced sample consisted of PBMCs. The source is a woman in her thirties or forties in good health and CMV-seropositive. Each CDR3 is given with its conserved first and last residue. Each record gives: CDR3 protein, CDR3 DNA, D gene, clone size, J gene, V gene. D genes are given only for firm matches. The size entry is marked missing in some rows and otherwise reads once, few, many or a size class.

CDR3 protein: CAGRQARNTEAFF; CDR3 DNA: TGTGCCGGCCGACAGGCAAGAAACACTGAAGCTTTCTTT; D gene: -; clone size: -; J gene: TRBJ1-1; V gene: TRBV30
CDR3 protein: CASSVGGQGSFGYTF; CDR3 DNA: TGTGCCAGCAGCGTAGGAGGTCAGGGGTCCTTTGGCTACACCTTC; D gene: -; clone size: few; J gene: TRBJ1-2; V gene: TRBV9
CDR3 protein: CAISEILASYNEQFF; CDR3 DNA: TGTGCCATCAGTGAAATACTAGCATCCTACAATGAGCAGTTCTTC; D gene: -; clone size: -; J gene: TRBJ2-1; V gene: TRBV10-3
CDR3 protein: CASSQDLAPPGGYTF; CDR3 DNA: TGCGCCAGCAGCCAAGATTTAGCCCCCCCTGGTGGCTACACCTTC; D gene: -; clone size: -; J gene: TRBJ1-2; V gene: TRBV4-3
CDR3 protein: CASSPTGSEQFF; CDR3 DNA: TGTGCCAGCAGCCCTACAGGGTCCGAGCAGTTCTTC; D gene: -; clone size: -; J gene: TRBJ2-1; V gene: TRBV7-9
CDR3 protein: CASSLWTGGAPNEKLFF; CDR3 DNA: TGTGCCAGCAGTTTATGGACAGGGGGAGCGCCTAATGAAAAACTGTTTTTT; D gene: TRBD1; clone size: -; J gene: TRBJ1-4; V gene: TRBV28
CDR3 protein: CASSQNSGTSDTQYF; CDR3 DNA: TGCGCCAGCAGCCAAAATAGCGGGACCTCAGATACGCAGTATTTT; D gene: TRBD2; clone size: -; J gene: TRBJ2-3; V gene: TRBV4-3
CDR3 protein: CASSYWDTNQPQHF; CDR3 DNA: TGTGCCAGCAGTTATTGGGACACCAATCAGCCCCAGCATTTT; D gene: -; clone size: -; J gene: TRBJ1-5; V gene: TRBV6-6
CDR3 protein: CASSSAAGGFTDTQYF; CDR3 DNA: TGTGCCAGTAGTAGTGCGGCGGGAGGGTTCACAGATACGCAGTATTTT; D gene: TRBD2; clone size: -; J gene: TRBJ2-3; V gene: TRBV19
CDR3 protein: CASSLGGTANEKLFF; CDR3 DNA: TGCGCCAGCAGCTTGGGAGGGACTGCTAATGAAAAACTGTTTTTT; D gene: -; clone size: -; J gene: TRBJ1-4; V gene: TRBV5-1
CDR3 protein: CASSGWTGGEQYF; CDR3 DNA: TGCGCCAGCAGCGGATGGACAGGGGGCGAGCAGTACTTC; D gene: TRBD1; clone size: -; J gene: TRBJ2-7; V gene: TRBV4-3
CDR3 protein: CASSLSGQGTYEQYF; CDR3 DNA: TGTGCCAGCAGTTTGTCCGGACAGGGGACCTACGAGCAGTACTTC; D gene: TRBD1; clone size: once; J gene: TRBJ2-7; V gene: TRBV28
CDR3 protein: CASSLQGYGGELFF; CDR3 DNA: TGCGCCAGCAGCTTACAGGGTTACGGCGGGGAGCTGTTTTTT; D gene: -; clone size: -; J gene: TRBJ2-2; V gene: TRBV5-1
CDR3 protein: CAWSVSDEQYF; CDR3 DNA: TGTGCCTGGAGTGTATCGGACGAGCAGTACTTC; D gene: -; clone size: -; J gene: TRBJ2-7; V gene: TRBV30
CDR3 protein: CAISSGSETGELFF; CDR3 DNA: TGTGCCATCAGTAGCGGGAGTGAAACCGGGGAGCTGTTTTTT; D gene: TRBD2; clone size: -; J gene: TRBJ2-2; V gene: TRBV10-3
CDR3 protein: CASSETGEPSYEQYF; CDR3 DNA: TGTGCCAGCAGTGAGACAGGGGAACCCTCCTACGAGCAGTACTTC; D gene: TRBD1; clone size: few; J gene: TRBJ2-7; V gene: TRBV2
CDR3 protein: CATSRAGTGWNTEAFF; CDR3 DNA: TGTGCCACCAGCAGAGCGGGGACAGGATGGAACACTGAAGCTTTCTTT; D gene: TRBD1; clone size: -; J gene: TRBJ1-1; V gene: TRBV15
CDR3 protein: CASSIALSGYEQYF; CDR3 DNA: TGTGCCAGTAGTATAGCCCTATCGGGCTACGAGCAGTACTTC; D gene: -; clone size: -; J gene: TRBJ2-7; V gene: TRBV19